This entry lists 29 T cell receptor beta chains sequenced from one sample in a study of T cells in Graves' hyperthyroidism and ophthalmopathy. Researchers took RNA transcripts and amplified the TCR beta CDR3 regions from them. The TCR CDR3 was amplified in a first-round RT-PCR using the HTBI primer set. TCRdb re-called the multiplex PCR reads through MiXCR, storing one row per CDR3 protein. The table has approximately 600,000 distinct CDR3 sequences, 20% seen once. The sample was blood. These receptor sequences come from a man aged 30 to 39 with Graves' ophthalmopathy.

The chain has TRBV7-8 and TRBJ2-5; 9 nucleotides agree with TRBD1. The V segment lost 5 bases and the J segment 3 bases; nucleotides outside the gene matches: 13. CDR1 is SGHVS, CDR2 FQNEAQ, per germline. The CDR3 spans 17 residues. CDR3 sequence reads: CASSLTGGPGGEETQYF. CDR3 nucleotides: TGTGCCAGCAGCCTAACAGGGGGCCCGGGTGGGGAAGAGACCCAGTACTTC.

This clonotype was recorded many times. The chain carries TRBV30 and TRBJ2-1; 7 bases match TRBD2. The CDR3 is made up of 12 amino acids. CDR1 and CDR2 (germline): GTSNPN, SVGIG (reference sequence). V lost 5 bases and J lost 11; bases outside the gene matches: 9. The CDR3 protein is CAWRDSGGKQFF. The CDR3 region has the DNA TGTGCCTGGCGGGACTCCGGGGGGAAGCAGTTCTTC.

The chain uses TRBV20-1 and TRBJ1-5; TRBD1 matches 8 bases. This CDR3 has 13 residues. Losses at the gene ends were 6 bases for V and 5 bases for J; bases not matched to a gene: 6. From germline, CDR1 is DFQATT and CDR2 SNEGSKA (reference sequence). DNA for the CDR3: TGCAGTGCAAAGGACAGGGAGTATCAGCCCCAGCATTTT. Translated, it gives CSAKDREYQPQHF.

The chain employs TRBV24-1 and TRBJ2-7, with TRBD2 matching over 7 bases. The CDR3 length is 14 residues. J gave up 4 bases and V 6 bases, and 8 bases lay outside the gene matches. Germline assignment: CDR1 KGHDR and CDR2 SFDVKD. CDR3 amino acids: CATSPSGGRYEQYF. The CDR3 DNA reads as TGTGCCACCAGTCCCTCCGGGGGGAGGTACGAGCAGTACTTC.

This clonotype showed up just a few times. The chain carries TRBV4-1 and TRBJ1-2; D gene unclear. CDR1 and CDR2 from the germline V gene are MGHRA and YSYEKL. The CDR3 loop spans 16 amino acids. The V and J ends lost 4 bases and 5 bases respectively, with 20 bases between them. The CDR3 DNA reads TGCGCCAGCAGCCCGTGGTTCAAGGGCTTTAAATATGGCTACACCTTC. Its translation is CASSPWFKGFKYGYTF.

Ten or more counts support this clonotype. The chain couples TRBV3-1 to TRBJ1-1, with D uncertain. The CDR3 totals 13 residues. Germline CDR1 reads LGHDT; CDR2 reads YNNKEL (reference sequence). Trimming shortened V by 1 base and J by 10 bases, and 13 bases separated the two germline ends. The CDR3 is CASSQGLGFAAFF. The CDR3 DNA reads as TGTGCCAGCAGCCAAGGCTTAGGGTTTGCAGCTTTCTTT.

This clonotype has a handful of counts. The V call is TRBV5-1, the J call TRBJ2-7; D is unclear. Between the trimmed V and J ends, which lost 0 bases and 2 bases, there was a span of 12 bases. This CDR3 is built from 15 residues. Per the germline V gene, CDR1 is SGHRS and CDR2 is YFSETQ. CDR3 in amino acids: CASSLEMGYTYEQYF. The CDR3 DNA sequence: TGCGCCAGCAGCTTGGAGATGGGTTACACCTACGAGCAGTACTTC.

This clonotype was seen more than once but under ten times. A read error may account for a junction end that differs from germline. The chain links TRBV11-2 to TRBJ2-7, with 8 nucleotides matching TRBD1. The length of the CDR3 is 16 residues. The V gene's germline CDR1 is SGHAT and CDR2 FQNNGV. CDR3 bases: TGTGCCAGCAGCTGGGGATGGACAGGGATGAAGGACGAGCAGCACTTC. Encoded protein: CASSWGWTGMKDEQHF.

This clonotype was observed a few times. J is TRBJ1-2 and V is TRBV9; D is unresolved. Trimming shortened V by 2 bases and J by 0 bases, and 8 bases separated the two germline ends. The germline CDR1 and CDR2 sequences are SGDLS and YYNGEE. The CDR3 extends over 14 amino acids. The CDR3 is CASSVTAANYGYTF. The CDR3 DNA reads as TGTGCCAGCAGCGTGACGGCAGCTAACTATGGCTACACCTTC.

On this clonotype itself: A much larger clone sits a single nucleotide away, making a read error possible. This chain joins TRBV5-6 and TRBJ1-2; 9 bases map to TRBD1. The CDR3 is made up of 13 amino acids. Germline-derived CDR1 and CDR2 are SGHDT and YYEEEE. Trimming took 3 bases from V and 6 from J; bases not matched to a gene: 3. For the CDR3, the DNA is TGTGCCAGCAGCTCAGGGACAGGGAATGGCTACACCTTC. Protein sequence: CASSSGTGNGYTF. Supplemented by reference TRBV5-6 and TRBJ1-2, the full variable domain reads DAGVTQSPTHLIKTRGQQVTLRCSPKSGHDTVSWYQQALGQGPQFIFQYYEEEERQRGNFPDRFSGHQFPNYSSELNVNALLLGDSALYLCASSSGTGNGYTFGSGTRLTVV.

The V call is TRBV3-1, the J call TRBJ1-1; 7 bases agree with TRBD1. Trimming took 3 bases from V and 8 from J; bases not matched to a gene: 12. The CDR3 covers 15 residues. CDR1 and CDR2 (germline): LGHDT, YNNKEL (reference sequence). In DNA form, the CDR3 reads TGTGCCAGCAGCCATACACAGGGGAGGGACAAGGAAGCTTTCTTT. It encodes CASSHTQGRDKEAFF.

In this sample, this clonotype turned up a few times. V and J are TRBV6-1 and TRBJ1-5; D perhaps matches TRBD1 (6 bases). The CDR3 covers 14 residues. V was cut by 5 bases and J by 7 bases, with 15 bases left in between. From germline, CDR1 is MNHNS and CDR2 SASEGT. CDR3 protein: CASSPIRGGQPQHF. The CDR3 nucleotides are TGTGCCAGCAGTCCGATCAGGGGTGGGCAGCCCCAGCATTTT.

The chain employs TRBV11-1 and TRBJ2-1; TRBD2 matches 7 bases. Trimming removed 5 bases from V and 8 bases from J; junction bases left unmatched: 15. The CDR3 is made up of 16 amino acids. The V gene's germline CDR1 is SGHAT and CDR2 FQDESV (reference sequence). The CDR3 region has the DNA TGTGCCAGCAGCCGGGGGGATAGTCGGAGGCATGATGAGCAGTTCTTC. It codes for CASSRGDSRRHDEQFF. The whole variable domain, filled in from reference TRBV11-1 and TRBJ2-1, reads EAEVAQSPRYKITEKSQAVAFWCDPISGHATLYWYRQILGQGPELLVQFQDESVVDDSQLPKDRFSAERLKGVDSTLKIQPAELGDSAMYLCASSRGDSRRHDEQFFGPGTRLTVL.

V is TRBV25-1 and J is TRBJ2-7; no definite D call. The germline V and J ends were trimmed by 6 bases and 5 bases, with 20 bases remaining between them. This CDR3 comprises 15 residues. CDR1 is MGHDK, CDR2 SYGVNS, per germline. The CDR3 protein is CASSPGAEPLHEQYF. CDR3 coding DNA: TGTGCCAGCAGCCCCGGTGCAGAGCCCCTCCACGAGCAGTACTTC.

This clonotype was counted many times. This chain links TRBV7-2 with TRBJ2-3; D gene uncertain. Germline CDR1 and CDR2: SGHTA and FQGNSA. The CDR3 runs 13 residues. V was trimmed by 6 bases and J by 4 bases, leaving 11 bases between them. CDR3 amino acids: CASRRGRADTQYF. In DNA, the CDR3 is TGTGCCAGCAGGCGCGGTCGGGCAGATACGCAGTATTTT.

This clonotype came up many times. The chain uses TRBV6-1 and TRBJ1-1, with D perhaps matching TRBD1 (6 bases). Germline V CDR1 and CDR2: MNHNS, SASEGT. The CDR3 covers 14 residues. The V end was cut by 6 bases, the J end by 5 bases, with 16 bases between. The CDR3 bases are TGTGCCAGCAGAAACAGGGTAGCGGAAACTGAAGCTTTCTTT. Its translation: CASRNRVAETEAFF.

CDR3 protein: CSVEVPGRGYTF. CDR3 nucleotide sequence: TGCAGCGTTGAAGTCCCAGGGAGAGGCTACACCTTC. V and J are TRBV29-1 and TRBJ1-2; D possibly corresponds to TRBD1 (5 bases). Germline loops: CDR1 SQVTM, CDR2 ANQGSEA. CDR3 length equals 12 residues. V lost 1 base and J lost 8, with 11 bases in between.

The J gene is TRBJ2-1, the V gene TRBV9; D gene unclear. Germline CDR1 and CDR2: SGDLS and YYNGEE. V was shortened by 6 bases and J by 3 bases, with 7 bases between the two germline ends. CDR3 size: 12 residues. The CDR3 sequence is CASTDLYNEQFF. The CDR3 region has the DNA TGTGCCAGCACGGATCTCTACAATGAGCAGTTCTTC.

This clonotype was seen a few times. The chain employs TRBV29-1 and TRBJ2-7, with D perhaps matching TRBD2 (6 bases). The V and J ends lost 6 bases and 3 bases respectively, with 12 bases between them. Germline lookup yields CDR1 SQVTM and CDR2 ANQGSEA. The CDR3 is made up of 12 amino acids. CDR3 DNA sequence: TGCAGCGTCCGGGACTCCCGCTACGAGCAGTACTTC. It yields the protein CSVRDSRYEQYF.

This clonotype showed up many times. The rearrangement links TRBV28 to TRBJ2-3, with 13 bases fitting TRBD2. The CDR3 length is 18 residues. CDR1 is MDHEN, CDR2 SYDVKM, per germline. The J segment lost 3 bases and the V segment lost 5 bases, leaving 11 bases of the junction unmatched. CDR3 loop: CASSPLELAGGWTDTQYF. The CDR3 DNA is TGTGCCAGCAGTCCACTCGAACTAGCGGGAGGGTGGACAGATACGCAGTATTTT.

The chain links TRBV27 to TRBJ1-5; weak D call: TRBD1 (5 bases). Per germline, CDR1 MNHEY and CDR2 SMNVEV (reference sequence). This CDR3 has 14 residues. The V gene lost 8 bases and the J gene lost 6 bases, with 17 bases spanning the gap. The DNA for the CDR3 is TGTGCCAGCGGCGCGGGGCGCGTGTCTCAGCCCCAGCATTTT. This sequence encodes CASGAGRVSQPQHF.

The rearrangement links TRBV7-9 to TRBJ2-3; 8 bases line up with TRBD2. Germline CDR1 SEHNR, CDR2 FQNEAQ (reference sequence). The trim removed 5 bases at V and 6 bases at J, leaving 16 bases unmatched. The CDR3 loop spans 17 amino acids. CDR3 DNA: TGTGCCAGCAGCCAAGGGCGAAACGGGAGGGCCTACGATACGCAGTATTTT. Translation gives CASSQGRNGRAYDTQYF.

This clonotype appeared once. The chain joins TRBV12-3 or TRBV12-4 to TRBJ1-2; 10 bases agree with TRBD1. V lost 6 bases, J lost 8 bases, and 3 bases stayed unmatched. There are 12 residues in the CDR3. The CDR3 DNA is TGTGCCAGCAGGACAGGGGGCGAAGGCTACACCTTC. This gives the protein CASRTGGEGYTF.

V and J are TRBV24-1 and TRBJ2-7; perhaps D is TRBD1 or TRBD2 (5 bases each). Germline-derived CDR1 and CDR2 are KGHDR and SFDVKD. Trimming cost V 5 bases and J 4 bases, with 14 bases left between them. CDR3 length: 14 residues. The CDR3 reads CATSGIPGPYEQYF. The CDR3 nucleotides are TGTGCCACCAGTGGAATACCGGGACCTTACGAGCAGTACTTC.

This clonotype was recorded many times. The chain is built from TRBV5-5 and TRBJ2-7, with 10 bases matching TRBD2. This CDR3 spans 15 amino acids. V shed 0 bases, J shed 2 bases, and the junction held 2 bases outside the gene matches. In germline, CDR1 is SGHKS, CDR2 YYEKEE (reference sequence). This CDR3 is CASSLVLAGAYEQYF. CDR3 in DNA: TGTGCCAGCAGCTTGGTCCTAGCGGGAGCCTACGAGCAGTACTTC.

J is TRBJ2-5 and V is TRBV10-3; 8 bases align to TRBD1. V gave up 3 bases and J gave up 3 bases; unmatched junction bases: 15. The CDR3 has 18 residues. Germline V gene data show CDR1 as ENHRY and CDR2 as SYGVKD. This CDR3 reads CAISDPIGQGAWEETQYF. DNA for the CDR3: TGTGCCATCAGTGACCCAATTGGGCAGGGGGCGTGGGAAGAGACCCAGTACTTC.

This sequence joins TRBV9 and TRBJ2-3; 7 bases agree with TRBD2. The V and J ends lost 0 bases and 2 bases, in that order; junction bases with no gene match: 6. The CDR3 totals 16 residues. Germline V lookup: CDR1 SGDLS, CDR2 YYNGEE. CDR3 sequence (DNA): TGTGCCAGCAGCGTAGAGGTAGCGGGTATCACAGATACGCAGTATTTT. Translating it yields CASSVEVAGITDTQYF.

This clonotype occurred a few times. This may come from a read error, since a much larger clone is one base off. This rearrangement joins TRBV5-1 to TRBJ1-2; no clear D gene. Between the trimmed V and J ends, which lost 6 bases and 2 bases, there was a span of 8 bases. CDR3 length: 12 amino acids. Germline V gene sequence: CDR1 SGHRS, CDR2 YFSETQ. CDR3 in amino acids: CASNGGNYGYTF. The CDR3 bases are TGCGCCAGCAACGGCGGAAACTATGGCTACACCTTC.

The rearrangement joins TRBV7-2 to TRBJ2-7; D unresolved. Per the germline V gene, CDR1 is SGHTA and CDR2 is FQGNSA. This CDR3 has 12 amino acids. Trimming removed 4 bases from V and 3 bases from J, with 7 bases in between. CDR3 amino acids: CASSSNIYEQYF. Here the CDR3 DNA reads TGTGCCAGCAGCTCTAATATCTACGAGCAGTACTTC.